One and the same sample provided the 5 T cell receptor beta chains below, sequenced in a study of beta chain features in type 1 diabetes. All of the isolated RNA was reverse transcribed, so expressed TCRB transcripts were sequenced. The table came from immunoSEQ multiplex PCR; TCRdb's copy has only in-frame clones and leaves some out. The sample lists some 360,000 clones; 15% to 20% were seen once. The sequenced material came from naive CD4+ T cells from blood. These receptors were collected from a woman in her late teens or twenties in good health.

In its sample, this clone was seen a few times. This chain links TRBV4-1 with TRBJ2-7; D may be TRBD1 (5 bases). Looked up from germline, CDR1 is MGHRA and CDR2 is YSYEKL. V gave up 1 base and J gave up 7 bases, with 20 bases separating them. CDR3 size: 16 residues. CDR3 nucleotide sequence: TGCGCCAGCAGCCAAGTCGGTTGGCAGTGGGGCGGAGAGCAGTACTTC. Amino acid sequence: CASSQVGWQWGGEQYF.

This clone has more than one count but fewer than ten. The chain combines TRBV7-9 with TRBJ1-1; the match to TRBD1 covers 9 bases. J gave up 4 bases and V 4 bases, and 4 bases lay outside the gene matches. CDR3 length: 14 amino acids. The germline V gene has CDR1 SEHNR and CDR2 FQNEAQ (reference sequence). Written as DNA, the CDR3 is TGTGCCAGCAGCTGGGGACAGGGAGGCACTGAAGCTTTCTTT. Its translation: CASSWGQGGTEAFF.

This clone was seen a few times. The CDR3 DNA sequence: TGCGCCAGCAGCTTGGGACTAGCGTCAAGCACAGATACGCAGTATTTT. Translation gives CASSLGLASSTDTQYF. The chain links TRBV5-1 to TRBJ2-3; 8 bases match TRBD2. The V segment lost 0 bases and the J segment 0 bases; nucleotides outside the gene matches: 3. The CDR3 has 16 residues. The germline V gene has CDR1 SGHRS and CDR2 YFSETQ.

In its sample, this clone was seen a few times. The V call is TRBV4-1, the J call TRBJ1-2; D is ambiguous. Germline V gene sequence: CDR1 MGHRA, CDR2 YSYEKL. This CDR3 comprises 14 residues. Deletions cut 4 bases from V and 5 bases from J, with 14 bases between. The CDR3 DNA reads TGCGCCAGCAGCCTCGACTCCGGCGGGTATGGCTACACCTTC. Translating it yields CASSLDSGGYGYTF.

This clone occurred a few times. The chain uses TRBV4-3 and TRBJ2-6, with a weak D call TRBD2 (6 bases). The CDR3 covers 17 residues. V was cut by 3 bases and J by 3 bases, with 15 bases left in between. CDR1 is LGHNA, CDR2 YSLEER, per germline. The CDR3 loop reads CASSQLAGGLGANVLTF. Here the CDR3 DNA reads TGCGCCAGCAGCCAGTTGGCTGGGGGACTTGGGGCCAACGTCCTGACTTTC.